This TCR beta chain is from a study of T cells in Graves' hyperthyroidism and ophthalmopathy. Notes on the study in general: Blood also contained most expanded thyroid clonotypes above 0.001.

The germline gives CDR1 SGHNT, CDR2 YENEEA. Trimming left V 5 bases short and J 0 bases short, with 14 bases between. The CDR3 contains 16 residues. This clonotype was seen repeatedly, ten times or more. Its cognate antigen is unknown. Researchers amplified the TCR beta CDR3 regions from RNA transcripts. The study used the HTBI primer set for a first-round RT-PCR of the TCR CDR3. TCRdb reprocessed the multiplex PCR reads via MiXCR and lists one record per CDR3 protein. The data show under 350,000 distinct CDR3 sequences, roughly 23% seen once. The sample consisted of blood. This sequence joins TRBV11-3 and TRBJ1-3; tentatively, D is TRBD1 (5 bases). This receptor was identified in a woman in her forties or fifties with Graves' hyperthyroidism. CDR3 coding DNA: TGTGCCAGCAGCGAACGACGGGGGATCTCTGGAAACACCATATATTTT. This sequence encodes CASSERRGISGNTIYF.